A single sample is the source of the 22 T cell receptor beta chains below, sequenced in a study of T-cell memory formation after mild COVID-19. TCRdb re-called the 5' RACE reads with MiXCR, one entry per CDR3 protein. Among under 650,000 distinct CDR3 sequences, approximately 18% were seen once, and the ten largest hold 12%. Sequenced sample: PBMCs or a T cell subset sorted from them (not recorded which). These receptor sequences come from an adult woman who had mild COVID-19 (a few samples of this study predate the infection). Cell type and time point are not known.

This clonotype appeared a few times. The CDR3 DNA reads TGTGCCATCAGTGACTCGGGACAGGGCAATGAGCAGTTCTTC. Its translation: CAISDSGQGNEQFF. The V and J genes are TRBV10-3 and TRBJ2-1; 9 positions match TRBD1. The V segment lost 3 bases and the J segment 6 bases; nucleotides outside the gene matches: 3. From germline, CDR1 is ENHRY and CDR2 SYGVKD. The CDR3 covers 14 residues.

This CDR3 is CASSLAGQIVETQYF. DNA for the CDR3: TGTGCCAGCAGTTTGGCCGGACAGATCGTTGAGACCCAGTACTTC. V usage is TRBV27 and J usage is TRBJ2-5; TRBD1 might be the D (6 bases). V lost 3 bases and J lost 5, with 16 bases in between. The CDR3 runs 15 residues. CDR1 is MNHEY, CDR2 SMNVEV, per germline (reference sequence).

The rearrangement links TRBV12-3 or TRBV12-4 to TRBJ1-2; D is uncertain. V gave up 4 bases and J gave up 4 bases, with 13 bases separating them. The CDR3 spans 14 residues. This CDR3 is CASSSSRTVYGYTF. The CDR3 coding sequence is TGTGCCAGCAGTTCCTCTAGGACGGTCTATGGCTACACCTTC.

CDR3 sequence: CASSQGPGGETQYF. The CDR3 nucleotides are TGTGCCAGCAGCCAAGGCCCGGGAGGAGAGACCCAGTACTTC. The V call is TRBV3-1, the J call TRBJ2-5, with 7 bases fitting TRBD2. The germline gives CDR1 LGHDT, CDR2 YNNKEL (reference sequence). V shed 1 base and J 4 bases; nucleotides not matched to a gene: 3. This CDR3 is built from 14 residues.

The chain joins TRBV3-1 to TRBJ1-1; no clear D gene. CDR3 length: 16 residues. Per germline, CDR1 LGHDT and CDR2 YNNKEL (reference sequence). Trimming left V 3 bases short and J 6 bases short, with 20 bases between. CDR3 protein: CASSQGSGSTGSEAFF. The CDR3 DNA is TGTGCCAGCAGCCAGGGTAGCGGTTCCACCGGGTCTGAAGCTTTCTTT.

The chain has TRBV4-1 and TRBJ2-4; D is possibly TRBD1 (5 bases). V lost 0 bases and J 6 bases, leaving 15 bases between the germline ends. The CDR3 spans 16 residues. CDR1 is MGHRA, CDR2 YSYEKL, per germline. The CDR3 nucleotides are TGCGCCAGCAGCCAAGATGCGGCAGGGTCGGGAAACATTCAGTACTTC. This gives the protein CASSQDAAGSGNIQYF.

This chain joins TRBV7-9 and TRBJ2-7; 8 nucleotides match TRBD2. Germline trimming cut 4 bases from V and 0 bases from J; bases unmatched to any gene: 5. Germline lookup yields CDR1 SEHNR and CDR2 FQNEAQ (reference sequence). The CDR3 totals 15 residues. CDR3 amino acids: CASSSPGTSSYEQYF. CDR3 nucleotides: TGTGCCAGCAGCTCTCCAGGGACTAGCTCCTACGAGCAGTACTTC.

This chain connects TRBV18 to TRBJ2-1, with D possibly matching TRBD1 (5 bases). CDR3 length: 14 residues. The V end was cut by 1 base, the J end by 6 bases, with 10 bases between. From germline, CDR1 is KGHSH and CDR2 LQKENI. In DNA form, the CDR3 reads TGTGCCAGCTCACCACTAAGACAGCCCAATGAGCAGTTCTTC. Its translation is CASSPLRQPNEQFF.

The rearrangement joins TRBV6-1 to TRBJ2-5, with no clear D. The V end lost 4 bases, the J end lost 4 bases, and 10 bases lay between the germline ends. The CDR3 length is 13 residues. Germline-derived CDR1 and CDR2 are MNHNS and SASEGT. CDR3 bases: TGTGCCAGCAGTGTTTTAGGGTCAGAGACCCAGTACTTC. It encodes CASSVLGSETQYF.

This sequence joins TRBV20-1 and TRBJ2-1; the D is unclear. The CDR3 extends over 13 amino acids. V lost 3 bases and J 10 bases, leaving 16 bases between the germline ends. The germline CDR1 and CDR2 sequences are DFQATT and SNEGSKA (reference sequence). The DNA for the CDR3 is TGCAGTGCTAGGCCCCTTTCTTGGGGAGAGCAGTTCTTC. Its protein product is CSARPLSWGEQFF.

This chain uses TRBV12-3 or TRBV12-4 with TRBJ2-7; D call uncertain. The CDR3 spans 14 residues. V was cut by 4 bases and J by 3 bases, with 13 bases left in between. The CDR3 bases are TGTGCCAGCAGTTACCCTGACTCGATCTACGAGCAGTACTTC. Protein: CASSYPDSIYEQYF.

This chain connects TRBV21-1 to TRBJ2-7; TRBD1 was called by the table and not checked on the DNA. TRBV21-1 is a pseudogene. The CDR3 is 15 residues long. The CDR3 DNA follows: TGTGCCAGCACCCCGGGGGCACAGGGCTCCTACGAGCAGTACTTC. Encoded protein: CASTPGAQGSYEQYF.

The chain recombines TRBV12-3 or TRBV12-4 with TRBJ1-2; D gene uncertain. V was pared by 5 bases and J by 4 bases, with 11 bases between. The CDR3 sequence is 13 residues long. The CDR3 is CASSLDTFYGYTF. The CDR3 region has the DNA TGTGCCAGCAGTCTCGATACGTTCTATGGCTACACCTTC.

This clonotype occurred a few times. For the CDR3, the DNA is TGTGCCAGCAGCTTGCCGGGACTAGCGTCGATGGACGGCTACAATGAGCAGTTCTTC. It encodes CASSLPGLASMDGYNEQFF. The rearrangement uses TRBV5-4 and TRBJ2-1; 10 positions agree with TRBD2. There are 19 residues in the CDR3. From germline, CDR1 is SGHNT and CDR2 YYREEE (reference sequence). V shed 1 base, J shed 3 bases, and the junction held 13 bases outside the gene matches.

This clonotype was observed a handful of times. The V and J genes are TRBV7-6 and TRBJ2-2; the D gene is possibly TRBD1 (6 bases). CDR1 is SGHVS, CDR2 FNYEAQ, per germline. CDR3 length: 17 amino acids. The V end was cut by 6 bases, the J end by 4 bases, with 21 bases between. The DNA for the CDR3 is TGTGCCAGCAGTTCAACCCCGACAGGAACAGCCACCGGGGAGCTGTTTTTT. Translating gives CASSSTPTGTATGELFF.

This rearrangement joins TRBV29-1 to TRBJ2-1; D is perhaps TRBD2 (6 bases). This CDR3 is built from 12 residues. Between the trimmed V and J ends, which lost 7 bases and 5 bases, there was a span of 12 bases. Germline CDR1 is SQVTM and CDR2 is ANQGSEA. CDR3 in amino acids: CSALRGNNEQFF. In DNA, the CDR3 is TGCAGCGCCCTCCGGGGGAACAATGAGCAGTTCTTC.

The chain couples TRBV12-3 or TRBV12-4 to TRBJ1-2; D gene unclear. Trimming stripped 5 bases from V and 4 bases from J, with 14 bases between. The CDR3 sequence is 14 residues long. In DNA, the CDR3 is TGTGCCAGCAGTAATGGTCGGGAGTCCTATGGCTACACCTTC. It specifies CASSNGRESYGYTF.

This clonotype was seen a handful of times. The genes are TRBV12-3 or TRBV12-4 and TRBJ1-2; D gene unclear. The length of the CDR3 is 13 residues. V gave up 6 bases and J gave up 2 bases, with 10 bases separating them. CDR3 protein: CASSHSQNYGYTF. The CDR3 coding sequence is TGTGCCAGCAGCCATTCACAGAACTATGGCTACACCTTC.

This clonotype was observed a few times. V gene TRBV6-6 combines with J gene TRBJ1-2; D gene unclear. Germline CDR1 reads MNHNY; CDR2 reads SVGAGI (reference sequence). Trimming cost V 0 bases and J 1 base, with 6 bases left between them. CDR3 length: 14 residues. The CDR3 here is CASSYSQLNYGYTF. CDR3 sequence (DNA): TGTGCCAGCAGTTACTCGCAGCTTAACTATGGCTACACCTTC.

With respect to this clonotype: A much larger clonotype is one base distant, so this may be a read error. The chain joins TRBV7-3 to TRBJ2-5; D call uncertain. Germline V CDR1 and CDR2: SGHTA, FQGTGA. This CDR3 has 11 amino acids. Trimming shortened V by 5 bases and J by 5 bases, and 6 bases separated the two germline ends. As DNA, the CDR3 is TGTGCCAGCAGCAAAGGGGAGACCCAGTACTTC. This gives the protein CASSKGETQYF. Variable domain in full (rest from reference TRBV7-3 and TRBJ2-5): GAGVSQTPSNKVTEKGKYVELRCDPISGHTALYWYRQSLGQGPEFLIYFQGTGAADDSGLPNDRFFAVRPEGSVSTLKIQRTERGDSAVYLCASSKGETQYFGPGTRLLVL.

The chain is built from TRBV5-1 and TRBJ2-3; either TRBD1 or TRBD2 may fit D (5 bases each). Trimming took off 4 bases at V and 2 bases at J, with 20 bases between the two ends. Germline loops: CDR1 SGHRS, CDR2 YFSETQ. The CDR3 sequence is 17 residues long. CDR3 in DNA: TGCGCCAGCAGCCACTCCGCAGGGAGAGGGGCCACAGATACGCAGTATTTT. This translates into CASSHSAGRGATDTQYF.

Points on this clonotype: At one of its ends the junction is not consistent with the germline gene, which may arise from a read error. The V call is TRBV7-9, the J call TRBJ2-2; 7 positions match TRBD1. This CDR3 is built from 17 residues. CDR1 and CDR2 (germline): SEHNR, FQNEAQ (reference sequence). In DNA, the CDR3 is TGTGCCAGCAGCTTAGCGCAATTCGGGACAGTCACCGGGGAGATGTTTTTT. It is translated as CASSLAQFGTVTGEMFF.